The 12 T cell receptor beta chains listed next were all sequenced from one sample in a study of T cell repertoires in cytomegalovirus infection. Each CDR3 protein is one row after TCRdb ran MiXCR on the reads. The sample includes approximately 770,000 distinct CDR3 sequences, roughly 28% seen only once; the top ten take over 10%. Their target antigens are unknown. The sample here was cultured CD8+ T cells from PBMCs, taken from culture after CMV antigen stimulation. The receptors shown here come from a human donor in good health (CMV status not recorded). Some clones in this sample may be carry-over from other donors' samples.

The V and J genes are TRBV20-1 and TRBJ2-2; tentatively, D is TRBD1 (6 bases). The length of the CDR3 is 18 residues. The V gene's germline CDR1 is DFQATT and CDR2 SNEGSKA (reference sequence). The ends were cut back, 1 base at V and 0 bases at J, with 18 bases in the middle. As DNA, the CDR3 is TGCAGTGCTAGAGTTCTAGAACAGGGACCTCCGAACACCGGGGAGCTGTTTTTT. Translated, it gives CSARVLEQGPPNTGELFF.

This clonotype was seen ten or more times. The chain employs TRBV7-9 and TRBJ2-2; D not certain. Germline V gene sequence: CDR1 SEHNR, CDR2 FQNEAQ (reference sequence). This CDR3 comprises 13 residues. Trimming removed 5 bases from V and 7 bases from J, with 11 bases in between. Here the CDR3 reads CASSPSSDGELFF. CDR3 nucleotides: TGTGCCAGCAGCCCCTCCTCGGACGGGGAGCTGTTTTTT. Full variable domain (outside the CDR3, taken from reference TRBV7-9 and TRBJ2-2): DTGVSQNPRHKITKRGQNVTFRCDPISEHNRLYWYRQTLGQGPEFLTYFQNEAQLEKSRLLSDRFSAERPKGSFSTLEIQRTEQGDSAMYLCASSPSSDGELFFGEGSRLTVL.

This clonotype was seen at least ten times. This chain connects TRBV12-3 or TRBV12-4 to TRBJ2-6; no clear D. Trimming removed 7 bases at V and 1 base at J, with 8 bases between. The CDR3 spans 14 residues. For the CDR3, the DNA is TGTGCCAGCACCCGGGTGTCTGGGGCCAACGTCCTGACTTTC. Protein product: CASTRVSGANVLTF.

The genes are TRBV4-1 and TRBJ2-7; tentative D call: TRBD2 (6 bases). The germline V and J ends were trimmed by 0 bases and 3 bases, with 12 bases remaining between them. The germline gives CDR1 MGHRA, CDR2 YSYEKL. The CDR3 spans 15 residues. The CDR3 bases are TGCGCCAGCAGCCAAGACGGAGGGGCAGGCTACGAGCAGTACTTC. Amino acids: CASSQDGGAGYEQYF.

This clonotype was counted ten times or more. CDR3 loop: CASSSSFGQGETEAFF. Written as DNA, the CDR3 is TGCGCCAGCAGCTCCTCTTTCGGACAGGGGGAGACTGAAGCTTTCTTT. The genes are TRBV5-1 and TRBJ1-1, with 10 nucleotides matching TRBD1. The CDR3 is 16 residues long. Germline CDR1 reads SGHRS; CDR2 reads YFSETQ. V shed 3 bases and J 5 bases; nucleotides not matched to a gene: 10.

The rearrangement uses TRBV7-9 and TRBJ2-3; 10 bases fit TRBD1. V lost 3 bases and J lost 6; bases outside the gene matches: 6. The CDR3 extends over 15 amino acids. From germline, CDR1 is SEHNR and CDR2 FQNEAQ (reference sequence). CDR3 sequence: CASSLGGQGTDTQYF. CDR3 sequence (DNA): TGTGCCAGCAGCTTGGGGGGACAGGGGACGGATACGCAGTATTTT.

This clonotype was counted only a few times. V gene TRBV6-6 combines with J gene TRBJ2-1; D remains unclear. The germline V gene encodes CDR1 MNHNY and CDR2 SVGAGI (reference sequence). This CDR3 is 12 amino acids long. V was clipped by 5 bases and J by 5 bases, with 7 bases between them. The CDR3 DNA reads as TGTGCCAGCAGTGAGTCAGACAATGAGCAGTTCTTC. Amino acids: CASSESDNEQFF.

This clonotype came up a few times. The chain combines TRBV6-6 with TRBJ2-7; D gene unclear. The CDR3 loop spans 14 amino acids. Germline V gene lookup returns CDR1 MNHNY and CDR2 SVGAGI (reference sequence). Trimming left V 1 base short and J 3 bases short, with 10 bases between. This CDR3 is CASSYWAGVYEQYF. The DNA for the CDR3 is TGTGCCAGCAGTTACTGGGCAGGAGTCTACGAGCAGTACTTC.

This clonotype was seen a handful of times. The chain employs TRBV6-1 and TRBJ1-2, with D perhaps TRBD1 (6 bases). The CDR3 loop spans 15 amino acids. V was pared by 1 base and J by 2 bases, with 11 bases between. CDR1 and CDR2 (germline): MNHNS, SASEGT. The CDR3 spells CASSEVAGANYGYTF. As DNA, the CDR3 is TGTGCCAGCAGTGAAGTTGCAGGGGCGAACTATGGCTACACCTTC.

This clonotype was counted many times. CDR3 in DNA: TGTGCCAGCACCCTCCGGGGCGGGCGCGAGGGGAACACTGAAGCTTTCTTT. Translated: CASTLRGGREGNTEAFF. The chain employs TRBV7-8 and TRBJ1-1; the D gene is possibly TRBD1 (5 bases). Germline CDR1 SGHVS, CDR2 FQNEAQ. The ends were cut back, 7 bases at V and 1 base at J, with 22 bases in the middle. CDR3 size: 17 residues.

The rearrangement links TRBV7-9 to TRBJ1-3; D is unclear. Trimming cost V 5 bases and J 3 bases, with 8 bases left between them. The CDR3 spans 13 residues. Germline values: CDR1 SEHNR, CDR2 FQNEAQ (reference sequence). In DNA, the CDR3 is TGTGCCAGCAGCACAGCGATTGGAAACACCATATATTTT. This sequence encodes CASSTAIGNTIYF. The complete variable domain, with remaining parts taken from reference TRBV7-9 and TRBJ1-3, reads DTGVSQNPRHKITKRGQNVTFRCDPISEHNRLYWYRQTLGQGPEFLTYFQNEAQLEKSRLLSDRFSAERPKGSFSTLEIQRTEQGDSAMYLCASSTAIGNTIYFGEGSWLTVV.

This clonotype was detected only a few times. The chain links TRBV18 to TRBJ2-1; D is undetermined. V lost 3 bases to trimming and J lost 2 bases, with 11 bases between them. The germline V gene encodes CDR1 KGHSH and CDR2 LQKENI. This CDR3 region has 15 residues. CDR3 amino acids: CASSPGKGTYNEQFF. The CDR3, as DNA: TGTGCCAGCTCACCGGGGAAGGGTACCTACAATGAGCAGTTCTTC.